This is a list of T cell receptor beta chains from one sample in a study of OX40 agonist ivuxolimab in advanced cancers. Only in-frame clones appear in the TCRdb table, and some are missing; sequencing was by immunoSEQ multiplex PCR. Of around 60,000 clones detected, 70% to 90% appear once; the ten largest clones hold 0.6% to 0.7%. Material: CD4+ or CD8+ T cells sorted from blood, obtained in a trial of the OX40 agonist ivuxolimab. These receptors were collected from an adult with an advanced solid tumor such as melanoma, head and neck, liver or kidney cancer. CDR3s include the opening cysteine and the closing phenylalanine or tryptophan. Fields, in order: CDR3 length, clone size, V gene, J gene, D gene, CDR3 protein, CDR3 DNA. A D gene is named only where the DNA matches it firmly. Part of the rows lack a size; the others show once, few, many or a class for expanded clones.

16,once,TRBV11-2,TRBJ2-1,-,CASSLEGRTGRNEQFF,TGTGCCAGCAGCTTAGAAGGGAGGACAGGCCGCAATGAGCAGTTCTTC
15,-,TRBV18,TRBJ2-3,-,CASSPRQGSTDTQYF,TGTGCCAGCTCACCGAGGCAGGGGAGCACAGATACGCAGTATTTT
17,-,TRBV14,TRBJ2-6,TRBD1,CASSPSRDRAGANVLTF,TGTGCCAGCAGCCCGTCCCGGGACAGGGCCGGGGCCAACGTCCTGACTTTC
15,-,TRBV7-9,TRBJ2-7,TRBD1,CASSKQGASTYEQYF,TGTGCCAGCAGCAAGCAGGGGGCTTCCACCTACGAGCAGTACTTC
11,once,TRBV10-3,TRBJ2-7,-,CAISAANEQYF,TGTGCCATCAGTGCGGCCAACGAGCAGTACTTC
14,few,TRBV30,TRBJ1-1,-,CAWSLEQRDTEAFF,TGTGCCTGGAGTCTGGAGCAGCGGGACACTGAAGCTTTCTTT
13,-,TRBV21-1,TRBJ2-7,-,CASQWRGKYEQYF,TGTGCCAGCCAATGGAGGGGAAAGTACGAGCAGTACTTC
15,-,TRBV7-9,TRBJ2-2,-,CASSLSGSNTGELFF,TGTGCCAGCAGCTTAAGCGGAAGCAACACCGGGGAGCTGTTTTTT
16,once,TRBV10-1,TRBJ2-3,TRBD1,CASSAATGGGTDTQYF,TGCGCCAGCAGTGCTGCTACAGGGGGTGGGACAGATACGCAGTATTTT
16,-,TRBV2,TRBJ2-3,TRBD2,CASSRLAGGSADTQYF,TGTGCCAGCAGTCGGCTAGCGGGAGGCTCGGCAGATACGCAGTATTTT
15,-,TRBV19,TRBJ1-3,-,CASSQDGSSGNTIYF,TGTGCCAGCAGCCAAGACGGTTCCTCTGGAAACACCATATATTTT
14,few,TRBV10-1,TRBJ2-5,-,CASSPGHPQETQYF,TGCGCCAGCAGTCCGGGACACCCCCAAGAGACCCAGTACTTC
13,few,TRBV10-1,TRBJ2-5,TRBD1,CASSSRQGETQYF,TGCGCCAGCAGTTCCCGACAGGGAGAGACCCAGTACTTC
12,-,TRBV2,TRBJ2-7,-,CASAPVSYEQYF,TGTGCCAGCGCTCCAGTCTCCTACGAGCAGTACTTC
14,-,TRBV7-9,TRBJ2-1,-,CASSRRQGYNEQFF,TGTGCCAGCAGCCGCAGACAAGGTTACAATGAGCAGTTCTTC
18,-,TRBV19,TRBJ2-2,-,CASSIVGGARKNTGELFF,TGTGCCAGTAGTATAGTCGGGGGCGCGCGGAAAAACACCGGGGAGCTGTTTTTT
15,-,TRBV5-1,TRBJ2-2,-,CASSLAGLNTGELFF,TGCGCCAGCAGCTTGGCGGGACTGAACACCGGGGAGCTGTTTTTT
13,-,TRBV4-2,TRBJ2-4,TRBD1,CASRGQGANIQYF,TGTGCCAGCCGGGGACAGGGGGCAAACATTCAGTACTTC
15,-,TRBV5-1,TRBJ2-7,TRBD2,CASSLGSGKAYEQYF,TGCGCCAGCAGCTTGGGGAGCGGGAAGGCCTACGAGCAGTACTTC
18,-,TRBV27,TRBJ2-3,TRBD1,CASSLSGDRSFSTDTQYF,TGTGCCAGCAGTTTATCAGGGGACAGGTCCTTTAGCACAGATACGCAGTATTTT
14,-,TRBV19,TRBJ1-2,TRBD1,CASSTIQGAAGYTF,TGTGCCAGTAGTACTATACAGGGGGCAGCTGGCTACACCTTC
14,-,TRBV19,TRBJ2-2,-,CASSIGRNTGELFF,TGTGCCAGTAGTATTGGACGCAACACCGGGGAGCTGTTTTTT
19,-,TRBV5-1,TRBJ1-2,TRBD1,CASSLSSPRQGGTNYGYTF,TGCGCCAGCAGCTTGTCCTCGCCTCGACAGGGAGGAACTAACTATGGCTACACCTTC
14,-,TRBV7-9,TRBJ2-3,-,CASSLGQSTDTQYF,TGTGCCAGCAGCTTGGGACAATCCACAGATACGCAGTATTTT
14,-,TRBV21-1,TRBJ2-2,-,CASLPIGSAGELFF,TGTGCTAGCTTACCCATAGGGTCGGCCGGGGAGCTGTTTTTT
12,-,TRBV7-6,TRBJ2-5,-,CASSFSTGPQYF,TGTGCCAGCAGCTTCTCGACAGGTCCCCAGTACTTC
15,-,TRBV10-3,TRBJ2-1,TRBD2,CAISPEVAGVGEQFF,TGTGCCATCAGCCCCGAGGTAGCGGGAGTGGGTGAGCAGTTCTTC
16,-,TRBV7-8,TRBJ1-3,TRBD1,CASSVRQGRSGNTIYF,TGTGCCAGCAGCGTCAGACAGGGGCGCTCTGGAAACACCATATATTTT
14,-,TRBV4-2,TRBJ1-2,-,CASSLSIGRGGYTF,TGTGCCAGCAGCTTGAGCATAGGCCGTGGGGGCTACACCTTC
14,-,TRBV9,TRBJ2-5,-,CASSVGAGKETQYF,TGTGCCAGCAGCGTAGGTGCAGGGAAAGAGACCCAGTACTTC
12,-,TRBV29-1,TRBJ2-2,-,CSVLDSPGELFF,TGCAGCGTTCTGGACAGTCCCGGGGAGCTGTTTTTT
18,-,TRBV10-3,TRBJ2-1,-,CAISERFSDTAIYNEQFF,TGTGCCATCAGTGAAAGGTTTAGCGACACCGCCATCTACAATGAGCAGTTCTTC
12,few,TRBV29-1,TRBJ1-1,TRBD1,CSADRGPTEAFF,TGCAGCGCGGACAGGGGGCCCACTGAAGCTTTCTTT